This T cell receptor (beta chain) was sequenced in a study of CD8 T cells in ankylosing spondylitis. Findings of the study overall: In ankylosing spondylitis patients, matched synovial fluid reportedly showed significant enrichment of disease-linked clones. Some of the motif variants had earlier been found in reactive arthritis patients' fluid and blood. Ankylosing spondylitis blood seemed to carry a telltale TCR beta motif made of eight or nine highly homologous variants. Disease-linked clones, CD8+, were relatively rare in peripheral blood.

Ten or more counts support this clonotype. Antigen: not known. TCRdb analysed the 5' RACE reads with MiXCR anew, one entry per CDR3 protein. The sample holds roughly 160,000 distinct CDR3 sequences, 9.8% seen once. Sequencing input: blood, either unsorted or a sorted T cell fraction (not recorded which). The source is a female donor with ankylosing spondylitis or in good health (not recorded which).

CDR3 bases: TGTGCCAGCAGCCAAGAGGACTATACGCAGTATTTT. This encodes CASSQEDYTQYF. The chain couples TRBV14 to TRBJ2-3, with a weak D call TRBD2 (5 bases). Germline CDR1 SGHDN, CDR2 FVKESK. CDR3 length: 12 amino acids. V lost 0 bases and J lost 7, with 5 bases in between.